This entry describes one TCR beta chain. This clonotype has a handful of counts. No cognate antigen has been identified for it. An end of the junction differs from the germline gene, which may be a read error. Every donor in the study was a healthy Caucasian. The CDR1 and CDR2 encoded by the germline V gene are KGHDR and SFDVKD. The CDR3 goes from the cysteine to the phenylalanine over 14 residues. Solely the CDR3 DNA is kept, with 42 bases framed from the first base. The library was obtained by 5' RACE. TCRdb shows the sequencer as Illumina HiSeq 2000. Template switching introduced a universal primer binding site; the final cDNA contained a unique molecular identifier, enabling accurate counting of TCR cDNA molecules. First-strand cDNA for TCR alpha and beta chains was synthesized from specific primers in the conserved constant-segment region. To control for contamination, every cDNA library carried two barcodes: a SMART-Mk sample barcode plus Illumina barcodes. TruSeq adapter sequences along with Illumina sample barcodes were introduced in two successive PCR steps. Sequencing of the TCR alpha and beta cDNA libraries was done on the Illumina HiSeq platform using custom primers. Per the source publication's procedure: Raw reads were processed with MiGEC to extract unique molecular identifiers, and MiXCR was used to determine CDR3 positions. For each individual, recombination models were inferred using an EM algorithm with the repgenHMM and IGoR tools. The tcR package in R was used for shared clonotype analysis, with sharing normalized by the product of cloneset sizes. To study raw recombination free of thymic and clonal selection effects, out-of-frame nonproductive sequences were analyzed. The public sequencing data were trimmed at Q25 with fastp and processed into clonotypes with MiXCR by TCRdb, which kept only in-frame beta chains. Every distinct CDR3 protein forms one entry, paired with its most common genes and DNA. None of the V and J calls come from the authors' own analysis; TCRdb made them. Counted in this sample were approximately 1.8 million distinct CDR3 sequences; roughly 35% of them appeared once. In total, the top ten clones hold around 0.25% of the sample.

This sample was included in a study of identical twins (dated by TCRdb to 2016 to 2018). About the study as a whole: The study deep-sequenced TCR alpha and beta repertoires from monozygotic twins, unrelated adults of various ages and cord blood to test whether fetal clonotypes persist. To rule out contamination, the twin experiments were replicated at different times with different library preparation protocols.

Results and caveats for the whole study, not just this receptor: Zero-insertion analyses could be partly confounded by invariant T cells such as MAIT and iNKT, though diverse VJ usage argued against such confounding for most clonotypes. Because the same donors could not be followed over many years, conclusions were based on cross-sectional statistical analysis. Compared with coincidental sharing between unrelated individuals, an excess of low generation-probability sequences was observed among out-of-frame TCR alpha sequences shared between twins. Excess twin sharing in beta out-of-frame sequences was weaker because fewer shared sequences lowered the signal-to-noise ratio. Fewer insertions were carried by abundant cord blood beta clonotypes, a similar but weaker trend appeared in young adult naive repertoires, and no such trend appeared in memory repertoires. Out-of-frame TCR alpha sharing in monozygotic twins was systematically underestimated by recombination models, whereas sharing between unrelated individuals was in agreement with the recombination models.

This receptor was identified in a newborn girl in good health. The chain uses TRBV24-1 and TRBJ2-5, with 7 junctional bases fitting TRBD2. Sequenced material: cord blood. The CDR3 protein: CATSDLGGEEAQYF. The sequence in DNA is TGTGCCACCAGTGATTTGGGGGGGGAAGAGGCCCAGTACTTC.